This TCR beta chain stems from a study of shared clonotypes between healthy human individuals. Using immunoSEQ multiplex PCR, the repertoire was profiled, and TCRdb retains in-frame clones only, with some absent. Altogether roughly 640,000 clones are present, 74% being singletons, with the ten largest covering 1.7%. The sequencing sample was made of memory CD4+ T cells sorted from blood. The subset is: CD45RA-negative fraction. The receptor was isolated from a woman aged 25 to 39 in good health.

The CDR3 nucleotides read TGTGCCAGCAGCTCCGGGACTAGCGGGATTGTATCCTACGAGCAGTACTTC. It encodes CASSSGTSGIVSYEQYF. This chain uses TRBV11-2 with TRBJ2-7; 13 bases fit TRBD2. The CDR3 sequence is 17 residues long. CDR1 SGHAT and CDR2 FQNNGV come from the germline V gene. With 4 bases clipped from V and 1 base from J, the junction kept 7 bases outside the gene matches.